This T cell receptor (beta chain) originates from a study of OX40 agonist ivuxolimab in advanced cancers. This table comes from immunoSEQ multiplex PCR, and its TCRdb copy is limited to in-frame clones, with some not included. The sample lists tens of thousands of clones, about 90% seen once, with around 5.8% in the top ten. V was pared by 7 bases and J by 3 bases, with 9 bases of the junction left unmatched. The CDR3 totals 17 residues. Germline V gene data show CDR1 as MDHEN and CDR2 as SYDVKM. This clonotype was sampled from an adult with an advanced solid tumor such as melanoma, head and neck, liver or kidney cancer. This chain links TRBV28 with TRBJ2-3, with 14 bases matching TRBD2. The source was CD4+ or CD8+ T cells sorted from blood, collected in a trial of the OX40 agonist ivuxolimab. DNA of the CDR3: TGTGCCAGCACTCCGGGACTAGCGGGAGTGATTACAGATACGCAGTATTTT. As protein: CASTPGLAGVITDTQYF.